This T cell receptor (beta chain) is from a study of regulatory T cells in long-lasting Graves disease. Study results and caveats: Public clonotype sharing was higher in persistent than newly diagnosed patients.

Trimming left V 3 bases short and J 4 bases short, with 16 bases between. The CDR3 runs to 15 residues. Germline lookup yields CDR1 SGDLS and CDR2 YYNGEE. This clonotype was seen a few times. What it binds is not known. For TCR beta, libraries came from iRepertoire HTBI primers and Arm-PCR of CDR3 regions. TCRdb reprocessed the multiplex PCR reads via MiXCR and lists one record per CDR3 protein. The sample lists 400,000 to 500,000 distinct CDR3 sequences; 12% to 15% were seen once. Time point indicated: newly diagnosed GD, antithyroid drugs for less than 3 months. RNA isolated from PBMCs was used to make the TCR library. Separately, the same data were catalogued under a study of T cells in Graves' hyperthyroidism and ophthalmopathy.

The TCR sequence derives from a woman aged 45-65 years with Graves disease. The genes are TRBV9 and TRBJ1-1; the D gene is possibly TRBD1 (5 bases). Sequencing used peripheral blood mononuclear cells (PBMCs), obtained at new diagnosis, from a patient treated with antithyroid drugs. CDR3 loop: CASSARWGMVTEAFF. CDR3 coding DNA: TGTGCCAGCAGCGCCCGGTGGGGGATGGTCACTGAAGCTTTCTTT.